This entry lists 21 T cell receptor beta chains sequenced from one sample in a study of tumor-infiltrating lymphocytes in primary liver carcinoma. Using a constant-region primer together with ProtoScript II reverse transcriptase, TCR beta cDNA was made from approximately 0.55 ug of total RNA. Researchers made the TCR beta libraries by running three nested multiplex PCR rounds with slightly modified ARM-PCR. Researchers ran the first two PCR rounds for ten to eleven cycles each with TRBV1-TRBV30 forward primers and a C-beta reverse primer. Each CDR3 protein is one row after TCRdb ran MiXCR on the multiplex PCR reads. Seen here are about 350,000 distinct CDR3 sequences, almost 65% observed once, and the top ten hold under 8%. The researchers obtained blood RNA from unsorted whole blood and also extracted germline DNA. The sample consisted of peripheral blood. All receptors come from a man in his forties or fifties with primary liver carcinoma and hepatitis B virus infection.

In its sample, this clonotype was seen many times. The junction and the germline gene differ at one end; a read error may be behind it. The chain uses TRBV4-2 and TRBJ1-1, with D hard to call. Germline V gene sequence: CDR1 LGHNA, CDR2 YNFKEQ. This CDR3 is 13 amino acids long. The chain's CDR3 is CASNQGRNTEAFF. CDR3 in DNA: TGTGCCAGCAACCAAGGCAGGAACACTGAAGCTTTCTTT.

CDR3 protein: CASSRYGGSHTDTQYF. The CDR3 DNA reads TGTGCCAGCAGCCGCTACGGCGGGAGTCACACGGATACGCAGTATTTT. The chain couples TRBV11-2 to TRBJ2-3; 7 bases line up with TRBD2. Germline assignment: CDR1 SGHAT and CDR2 FQNNGV. Germline trimming cut 5 bases from V and 6 bases from J; bases unmatched to any gene: 14. The CDR3 contains 16 residues.

For this clonotype: The final CDR3 position lacks the conserved phenylalanine or tryptophan, pointing to a likely read error. This chain uses TRBV11-2 with TRBJ2-5, with a weak D call TRBD2 (6 bases). The V gene's germline CDR1 is SGHAT and CDR2 FQNNGV. Trimming took 4 bases from V and 2 from J, leaving 11 bases between them. This CDR3 has 14 amino acids. CDR3 nucleotide sequence: TGTGCCAGCAGCTCCGCTGGGGGGCAAGAGACCCAGTACCTC. Its protein is CASSSAGGQETQYL.

Points on this clonotype: Lacking the conserved final phenylalanine or tryptophan, this CDR3 likely reflects a read error. V gene TRBV5-1 combines with J gene TRBJ1-1; D call uncertain. This CDR3 is built from 14 residues. V was shortened by 2 bases and J by 1 base, with 9 bases between the two germline ends. Germline CDR1 SGHRS, CDR2 YFSETQ. CDR3: CASSFGGENTEAFS. CDR3 nucleotides: TGCGCCAGCAGCTTCGGTGGGGAGAACACTGAAGCTTTCTCT.

This clonotype was counted once. With a much larger clone just one base away, this may be a read error. Written as DNA, the CDR3 is TGCGCCAGAAGCTTGATGGGCGGGAGTGGACCCAACGAGGGGTTCTTC. This gives the protein CARSLMGGSGPNEGFF. V and J are TRBV5-1 and TRBJ2-1, with 7 bases matching TRBD2. The CDR3 runs to 16 residues. Germline CDR1 reads SGHRS; CDR2 reads YFSETQ.

The rearrangement joins TRBV28 to TRBJ1-2; D unclear. This CDR3 spans 12 amino acids. Germline CDR1 MDHEN, CDR2 SYDVKM. With 6 bases removed from V and 4 bases from J, the gap between germline ends came to 9 bases. The CDR3 is CASSSSSYGYTF. The CDR3 DNA reads TGTGCCAGCAGCTCCAGTAGCTATGGCTACACCTTC.

This sequence joins TRBV4-1 and TRBJ2-5; tentatively, D is TRBD1 (6 bases). The CDR3 sequence is 18 residues long. Per germline, CDR1 MGHRA and CDR2 YSYEKL. Trimming stripped 3 bases from V and 4 bases from J, with 24 bases between. CDR3 in amino acids: CASSQDPTMGACGETQYF. The CDR3 nucleotides read TGCGCCAGCAGCCAGGATCCCACCATGGGGGCATGTGGAGAGACCCAGTACTTC.

To note about this clonotype: A much more abundant neighbour one base away suggests this may be a read error. The V gene is TRBV10-3, the J gene TRBJ2-1, with D tentatively TRBD2 (6 bases). V was cut by 6 bases and J by 14 bases, with 17 bases left in between. The CDR3 contains 12 residues. Germline V CDR1 and CDR2: ENHRY, SYGVKD. CDR3 amino acids: CAISNGGAHEFF. The CDR3 DNA reads TGTGCCATCAGCAATGGCGGGGCGCACGAGTTCTTC.

The sample holds a few counts of this clonotype. V usage is TRBV6-1 and J usage is TRBJ2-1; D gene ambiguous. Trimming cost V 5 bases and J 4 bases, with 9 bases left between them. Per the germline V gene, CDR1 is MNHNS and CDR2 is SASEGT. The CDR3 sequence is 13 residues long. Here the CDR3 reads CASSNGEYNEQFF. CDR3 DNA: TGTGCCAGCAGTAATGGGGAATACAATGAGCAGTTCTTC.

Note on this clonotype: A much larger clone sits a single nucleotide away, making a read error possible. It is likely a read error, because the conserved phenylalanine at the end of the CDR3 is missing. The limits of the CDR3 on the DNA are not certain, so only TCRdb's listed CDR3 is given. The chain has TRBV6-5 and TRBJ1-5; the table gives TRBD1 as D, unverified against the DNA. The CDR3 comprises 15 residues, both ends counted. Germline values: CDR1 MNHEY, CDR2 SVGAGI. Here the CDR3 reads CASSYLAGAGQPQQC.

This clonotype has only one observation. The rearrangement joins TRBV11-2 to TRBJ2-3; no reliable D call. The CDR3 is 15 amino acids. V lost 11 bases to trimming and J lost 6 bases, with 24 bases between them. Germline CDR1 is SGHAT and CDR2 is FQNNGV. The CDR3 DNA follows: TGTGCCGCCAGCTTAGTGAGCCAGGCTACGGATACGCAGTATTTT. It encodes CAASLVSQATDTQYF.

Points on this clonotype: At one boundary the junction diverges from the germline segment, which might be a read error. This chain links TRBV11-2 with TRBJ2-7; TRBD1 matches at 7 bases. CDR3 length: 14 residues. CDR1 and CDR2 (germline): SGHAT, FQNNGV. CDR3 in amino acids: CANSTLGQRYERYF. CDR3 coding DNA: TGTGCCAACAGCACCTTGGGACAGCGGTACGAGCGGTACTTC.

For this clonotype: The junction and the germline gene differ at one end; a read error may be behind it. This rearrangement joins TRBV11-2 to TRBJ2-3; no definite D call. The CDR3 length is 15 residues. Germline CDR1 is SGHAT and CDR2 is FQNNGV. The CDR3 sequence: CASSLVAVSRDTQYF. CDR3 coding DNA: TGTGCCAGCAGTTTAGTGGCGGTTAGCAGAGATACGCAGTATTTT.

In its sample, this clonotype was seen a few times. V is TRBV11-1 and J is TRBJ2-7, with a weak D call TRBD1 (6 bases). Germline V gives CDR1 SGHAT, CDR2 FQDESV (reference sequence). This CDR3 spans 12 amino acids. Trimming cost V 0 bases and J 10 bases, with 10 bases left between them. CDR3 DNA: TGTGCCAGCAGCTTAGCGGGGACAAAACAGTACTTC. Its protein is CASSLAGTKQYF. Filled out from reference TRBV11-1 and TRBJ2-7, the complete variable domain reads EAEVAQSPRYKITEKSQAVAFWCDPISGHATLYWYRQILGQGPELLVQFQDESVVDDSQLPKDRFSAERLKGVDSTLKIQPAELGDSAMYLCASSLAGTKQYFGPGTRLTVT.

The chain joins TRBV6-5 to TRBJ1-2; 8 bases line up with TRBD1. This CDR3 has 15 amino acids. Germline assignment: CDR1 MNHEY and CDR2 SVGAGI. The V gene end was trimmed by 6 bases and the J gene end by 7 bases; junction bases not matched to a gene: 13. The CDR3 region is CASSGGPTGVFGYTF. The CDR3 coding sequence is TGTGCCAGCAGCGGGGGACCGACAGGGGTATTTGGCTACACCTTC.

As for this clonotype: A read error is possible here, since a much larger clone lies one base away. The V and J genes are TRBV28 and TRBJ2-7, with 9 bases that match TRBD1. The CDR3 sequence is 16 residues long. Germline values: CDR1 MDHEN, CDR2 SYDVKM. The CDR3 protein is CASSLGWTGVSYDQYF. DNA for the CDR3: TGTGCCAGCAGTTTAGGTTGGACAGGGGTCTCCTACGACCAGTACTTC.

About this clonotype: A read error may explain this, as a much larger clone is one base away. V and J are TRBV29-1 and TRBJ1-3; no reliable D call. The CDR3 totals 13 residues. Trimming cost V 6 bases and J 3 bases, with 12 bases left between them. The germline V gene has CDR1 SQVTM and CDR2 ANQGSEA. For the CDR3, the DNA is TGCAGCGTCCAGACAAGGGTTGGAAACACCATATATTTT. Encoded protein: CSVQTRVGNTIYF.

This clonotype occurred many times. The chain recombines TRBV6-5 with TRBJ2-7; D not resolved. V was trimmed by 0 bases and J by 6 bases, leaving 9 bases between them. CDR3 length equals 13 residues. Per germline, CDR1 MNHEY and CDR2 SVGAGI. This CDR3 is CASSYSISAEQYF. DNA for the CDR3: TGTGCCAGCAGTTACTCGATAAGCGCCGAGCAGTACTTC.

Details on this clonotype: Since a much larger clone is just one base distant, this may be a read error. The genes are TRBV11-2 and TRBJ1-1; TRBD1 might be the D (5 bases). This CDR3 is built from 13 residues. Germline V gene lookup returns CDR1 SGHAT and CDR2 FQNNGV. The CDR3 sequence is CASSEGLSIRALF. Here the CDR3 DNA reads TGTGCCAGCAGCGAGGGACTCTCGATAAGAGCTCTCTTT.

Of note for this clonotype: Since a much larger clone is just one base distant, this may be a read error. The chain uses TRBV6-8 and TRBJ2-6, with TRBD1 identical over 10 bases. Germline V gene data show CDR1 as MNHGY and CDR2 as SAAAGT. This CDR3 spans 20 amino acids. CDR3 in DNA: TGTGCCAGCAGTTACTCGCGACCGGGACAGGGGAGCTCTGGGGCCAGCGTCCTGACTTTC. Amino acids: CASSYSRPGQGSSGASVLTF.

Of note for this clonotype: Mismatch with germline at one junction end may stem from a read error. CDR3: CTSSLGTNTEAFF. As DNA, the CDR3 is TGTACCAGCAGCTTAGGCACAAACACTGAAGCTTTCTTT. The chain joins TRBV11-2 to TRBJ1-1; D is ambiguous. The CDR3 extends over 13 amino acids. CDR1 is SGHAT, CDR2 FQNNGV, per germline.